These 14 T cell receptor beta chains originate from one sample sequenced in a study of blood T cells in healthy people across ages. A J-beta primer mix and a sample-barcoded 5' primer were used in a second PCR of roughly 6 to 11 cycles. Using its own MiXCR run on the 5' RACE reads, TCRdb lists one record per CDR3 protein. The data contain 1.5 million to 2 million distinct CDR3 sequences, 30% to 40% of them singletons. Sequenced input: blood. The origin of the receptors is a woman aged 30 to 39 in good health.

The chain recombines TRBV5-1 with TRBJ1-1, with D possibly matching TRBD1 (5 bases). This CDR3 spans 17 amino acids. Trimming left V 0 bases short and J 8 bases short, with 23 bases between. CDR1 and CDR2 (germline): SGHRS, YFSETQ. The CDR3 sequence: CASSLAPWDAVNAEAFF. The CDR3 coding sequence is TGCGCCAGCAGCTTGGCCCCTTGGGACGCAGTAAACGCCGAAGCTTTCTTT.

This clonotype was observed a handful of times. The rearrangement joins TRBV20-1 to TRBJ1-6, with TRBD1 identical over 9 bases. Germline CDR1 is DFQATT and CDR2 is SNEGSKA (reference sequence). The CDR3 length is 15 residues. After removal of 1 base from V and 7 bases from J, the junction contained 5 bases not matched to a gene. CDR3 sequence reads: CSARASGQGNSPLHF. The CDR3, as DNA: TGCAGTGCTAGAGCCTCCGGACAGGGGAATTCACCCCTCCACTTT.

This clonotype was seen a few times. The CDR3 DNA is TGTGCCAGCAGTTACAAGGGGGCGAGGTATCAGCCCCAGCATTTT. It specifies CASSYKGARYQPQHF. The chain links TRBV6-2 or TRBV6-3 to TRBJ1-5, with TRBD1 matching over 7 bases. The V gene's germline CDR1 is MNHEY and CDR2 SVGEGT. After removal of 2 bases from V and 5 bases from J, the junction contained 6 bases not matched to a gene. The CDR3 loop spans 15 amino acids.

CDR3 region: CASSELPAAKNIQYF. In nucleotides, the CDR3 is TGTGCCAGCAGTGAATTGCCTGCCGCCAAAAACATTCAGTACTTC. The chain joins TRBV2 to TRBJ2-4; no clear D gene. CDR3 length: 15 residues. Trimming took off 2 bases at V and 1 base at J, with 9 bases between the two ends. The germline CDR1 and CDR2 sequences are SNHLY and FYNNEI. The full variable domain, completed using reference TRBV2 and TRBJ2-4, is EPEVTQTPSHQVTQMGQEVILRCVPISNHLYFYWYRQILGQKVEFLVSFYNNEISEKSEIFDDQFSVERPDGSNFTLKIRSTKLEDSAMYFCASSELPAAKNIQYFGAGTRLSVL.

This clonotype has a count of ten or more. This chain links TRBV12-3 or TRBV12-4 with TRBJ1-1; D is unclear. Trimming left V 4 bases short and J 2 bases short, with 11 bases between. This CDR3 has 14 residues. The CDR3 region has the DNA TGTGCCAGCAGTTGGACGGGGATAAACACTGAAGCTTTCTTT. This codes for CASSWTGINTEAFF.

The chain's CDR3 is CSAGDVGNQPQHF. DNA of the CDR3: TGCAGTGCGGGGGACGTTGGCAATCAGCCCCAGCATTTT. V is TRBV20-1 and J is TRBJ1-5, with a weak D call TRBD1 (5 bases). Germline V CDR1 and CDR2: DFQATT, SNEGSKA (reference sequence). The CDR3 extends over 13 amino acids. V shed 6 bases and J shed 2 bases, with 11 bases lying between them.

The chain recombines TRBV6-1 with TRBJ1-1, with D perhaps matching TRBD1 (5 bases). From germline, CDR1 is MNHNS and CDR2 SASEGT. The CDR3 extends over 15 amino acids. V lost 6 bases, J lost 4 bases, and 18 bases lay in between. The CDR3 region is CASSLETGGSTEAFF. CDR3 DNA sequence: TGTGCCAGCAGCCTAGAGACGGGGGGAAGCACTGAAGCTTTCTTT.

This clonotype was detected only a few times. The V call is TRBV6-6, the J call TRBJ1-6, with a tentative D call TRBD1 (5 bases). This CDR3 spans 15 amino acids. Trimming took 11 bases from V and 4 from J, leaving 18 bases between them. Germline V CDR1 and CDR2: MNHNY, SVGAGI (reference sequence). The CDR3 loop reads CAAREANPYNSPLHF. CDR3 bases: TGTGCCGCCAGGGAGGCCAATCCGTATAATTCACCCCTCCACTTT.

CDR3 DNA sequence: TGTGCCAGCAGCCGAACGACTAGCGGGGGTACCTACGAGCAGTACTTC. This encodes CASSRTTSGGTYEQYF. This chain links TRBV11-2 with TRBJ2-7; TRBD2 matches at 12 bases. Unmatched junction bases numbered 7, after V lost 5 bases and J lost 2 bases. The CDR3 is made up of 16 amino acids. Germline assignment: CDR1 SGHAT and CDR2 FQNNGV. Using reference TRBV11-2 and TRBJ2-7 for the parts outside the CDR3, the full variable domain is EAGVAQSPRYKIIEKRQSVAFWCNPISGHATLYWYQQILGQGPKLLIQFQNNGVVDDSQLPKDRFSAERLKGVDSTLKIQPAKLEDSAVYLCASSRTTSGGTYEQYFGPGTRLTVT.

The chain joins TRBV29-1 to TRBJ1-1; D is uncertain. Germline V gene sequence: CDR1 SQVTM, CDR2 ANQGSEA. Trimming shortened V by 5 bases and J by 0 bases, and 10 bases separated the two germline ends. The CDR3 runs 13 residues. The CDR3 is CSVSRVVNTEAFF. CDR3 in DNA: TGCAGCGTTTCAAGGGTCGTGAACACTGAAGCTTTCTTT.

This clonotype has more than one count but fewer than ten. The rearrangement links TRBV12-3 or TRBV12-4 to TRBJ2-1; no firm D call. The CDR3 covers 12 residues. Trimming stripped 5 bases from V and 4 bases from J, with 6 bases between. The CDR3 is CASSPYYNEQFF. The CDR3 DNA is TGTGCCAGCAGTCCTTATTACAATGAGCAGTTCTTC.

This clonotype was counted only a few times. The J gene is TRBJ2-7, the V gene TRBV3-1; 9 bases match TRBD1. Germline trimming cut 4 bases from V and 4 bases from J; bases unmatched to any gene: 5. Germline CDR1 is LGHDT and CDR2 is YNNKEL (reference sequence). The CDR3 has 14 amino acids. The CDR3 loop is CASSPRTGEYEQYF. The CDR3 nucleotides read TGTGCCAGCAGCCCCCGGACAGGGGAATACGAGCAGTACTTC.

The gene calls are TRBV28 and TRBJ1-1, with D tentatively TRBD1 (5 bases). CDR3 length: 13 residues. Trimming pared 7 bases from V and 4 bases from J, leaving 13 bases between. Germline CDR1 MDHEN, CDR2 SYDVKM. In nucleotides, the CDR3 is TGTGCCAGCATTTGGGGCGCCGGCACTGAAGCTTTCTTT. Translation: CASIWGAGTEAFF.

This clonotype was seen only a few times. J is TRBJ2-3 and V is TRBV12-3 or TRBV12-4, with 8 bases lining up with TRBD2. Trimming at V came to 9 bases and at J to 6 bases, leaving 11 bases not matched to a gene. The CDR3 sequence is 14 residues long. The CDR3 DNA reads TGTGCCAGTTCTCCGGGACTAGGAATCGATACGCAGTATTTT. This encodes CASSPGLGIDTQYF.